This TCR beta chain was profiled in a study of T cell changes during pregnancy in multiple sclerosis. Germline assignment: CDR1 SQVTM and CDR2 ANQGSEA. Unmatched junction bases numbered 5, after V lost 7 bases and J lost 3 bases. The length of the CDR3 is 12 residues. Using immunoSEQ multiplex PCR, the repertoire was profiled, and TCRdb retains in-frame clones only, with some absent. The sample includes around 57,000 clones, roughly nine tenths of them seen just once. The material was peripheral blood, obtained in the first trimester of pregnancy. This receptor was identified in a female donor with multiple sclerosis, enrolled in a pregnancy study. The chain links TRBV29-1 to TRBJ2-7, with 8 nucleotides matching TRBD2. DNA of the CDR3: TGCAGCGCCACTAGCGGTAACTACGAGCAGTACTTC. Its protein is CSATSGNYEQYF.